Listed below are T cell receptor beta chains from one sample, sequenced in a study of shared clonotypes between healthy human individuals. The assay was immunoSEQ multiplex PCR, and TCRdb's table has in-frame clones only and misses some. The sample yields approximately 2,200,000 clones, under 95% seen once. Sample: naive CD8+ T cells from PBMCs. The receptors were sampled from a man aged 18 to 29 in good health. Some clones in this sample may be carry-over from other donors' samples. Both conserved end residues are part of each CDR3. A D gene is named only where the DNA matches it firmly. Clone size is stated in some rows and not others, as once, few, many or a class when expanded.

TRBV9	TRBD2	-	TRBJ2-2	CASSASGRHTGELFF	TGTGCCAGCAGCGCTAGCGGGAGGCACACCGGGGAGCTGTTTTTT
TRBV28	-	-	TRBJ2-1	CASSDSWSNEQFF	TGTGCCAGTTCGGACTCTTGGTCCAATGAGCAGTTCTTC
TRBV12-1	-	-	TRBJ1-5	CASSSTYRGYQPQHF	TGTGCCAGCAGCTCTACATACCGGGGTTATCAGCCCCAGCATTTT
TRBV6-6	TRBD2	-	TRBJ2-2	CASREVGGRTGELFF	TGTGCCAGCAGAGAGGTCGGGGGGAGGACCGGGGAGCTGTTTTTT
TRBV5-6	-	-	TRBJ2-7	CASSLGVRYEQYF	TGTGCCAGCAGCTTGGGGGTCCGGTACGAGCAGTACTTC
TRBV19	-	-	TRBJ2-2	CASSILGAGELFF	TGTGCCAGTAGTATTTTGGGTGCCGGGGAGCTGTTTTTT
TRBV5-8	TRBD1	-	TRBJ1-2	CASSLSRGYGAVNYGYTF	TGTGCCAGCAGCTTGTCCAGGGGGTATGGTGCTGTCAACTATGGCTACACCTTC
TRBV27	TRBD1	-	TRBJ2-7	CASSLLGTGAYEQYF	TGTGCCAGCAGTTTACTGGGGACAGGAGCCTACGAGCAGTACTTC
TRBV9	-	-	TRBJ1-1	CASSAQRRLNTEAFF	TGTGCCAGCAGCGCACAAAGGAGGCTGAACACTGAAGCTTTCTTT
TRBV27	-	few	TRBJ1-2	CASSLHLGREGYTF	TGTGCCAGCAGTCTCCATTTGGGGAGGGAAGGCTACACCTTC
TRBV19	-	-	TRBJ1-2	CASRGWRTDTNYGYTF	TGTGCCAGTAGGGGTTGGAGGACAGACACTAACTATGGCTACACCTTC
TRBV14	-	once	TRBJ2-7	CASSQVAYEQYF	TGTGCCAGCAGCCAAGTGGCTTACGAGCAGTACTTC
TRBV19	-	-	TRBJ1-3	CASLPGISGNTIYF	TGTGCCAGCCTACCGGGGATCTCTGGAAACACCATATATTTT
TRBV5-4	-	-	TRBJ2-7	CASSLASPGPYEQYF	TGTGCCAGCAGCTTGGCCTCACCCGGACCCTACGAGCAGTACTTC
TRBV5-5	TRBD1	-	TRBJ2-7	CASSLVGQGYEQYF	TGTGCCAGCAGCTTGGTGGGACAGGGATACGAGCAGTACTTC
TRBV27	-	-	TRBJ1-1	CASSSDGNTEAFF	TGTGCCAGCAGTTCCGACGGGAACACTGAAGCTTTCTTT
TRBV27	-	-	TRBJ1-2	CASSLGLGRQRGYTF	TGTGCCAGCAGTTTGGGCCTAGGGAGACAGCGAGGCTACACCTTC
TRBV12-5	-	-	TRBJ1-1	CASGPSGLNTEAFF	TGTGCTAGTGGTCCCTCGGGGTTGAACACTGAAGCTTTCTTT
TRBV9	TRBD1	-	TRBJ1-2	CASSPTGTGLTGYTF	TGTGCCAGCAGCCCCACCGGGACAGGGCTAACCGGCTACACCTTC
TRBV7-9	-	few	TRBJ1-5	CASSLVSTLGNQPQHF	TGTGCCAGCAGCTTAGTATCGACGCTAGGCAATCAGCCCCAGCATTTT
TRBV5-8	TRBD1	-	TRBJ1-5	CASSDRENQPQHF	TGTGCCAGCAGCGACAGGGAAAATCAGCCCCAGCATTTT
TRBV29-1	-	-	TRBJ2-1	CSVVAGRNEQFF	TGCAGCGTTGTAGCAGGTCGGAATGAGCAGTTCTTC